These 4 T cell receptor beta chains were sequenced from one sample in a study of prognosis after radiotherapy for stage I lung cancer. With two-round multiplex PCR, TCR beta CDR3 sequences were amplified from genomic DNA. For every TRBV and TRBJ gene, a specific primer was used in first-round PCR. A single record per CDR3 protein comes from TCRdb applying MiXCR to the multiplex PCR reads. The data show about 15,000 distinct CDR3 sequences, 37% seen once. The sample here was PBMCs, taken before or after stereotactic body radiation therapy (not recorded which). Every receptor here comes from a donor of 50 years or more with non-small cell lung cancer.

As concerns this clonotype: It differs at one base from a far larger clone, so likely a read error. The rearrangement uses TRBV7-3 and TRBJ1-2; a weak D match, TRBD1 (5 bases). This CDR3 spans 15 amino acids. Germline CDR1 and CDR2: SGHTA and FQGTGA. The CDR3 reads CASSPAGNSNYGYAF. CDR3 coding DNA: TGTGCCAGCAGTCCCGCAGGGAATTCTAACTATGGCTACGCCTTC.

This clonotype was detected many times. V and J are TRBV27 and TRBJ1-5, with D possibly matching TRBD1 (6 bases). V was pared by 1 base and J by 7 bases, with 11 bases between. The CDR3 spans 14 residues. Germline CDR1 is MNHEY and CDR2 is SMNVEV (reference sequence). This CDR3 reads CASSLYAGEQPQHF. The CDR3 DNA reads TGTGCCAGCAGTTTATATGCAGGGGAGCAGCCCCAGCATTTT.

This clonotype was seen many times. The chain joins TRBV29-1 to TRBJ2-1; tentatively, D is TRBD2 (6 bases). The CDR3 is made up of 13 amino acids. V gave up 6 bases and J gave up 0 bases, with 9 bases separating them. CDR1 and CDR2 from the germline V gene are SQVTM and ANQGSEA. The DNA for the CDR3 is TGCAGCGTCGTGGGGGGCTCCTACAATGAGCAGTTCTTC. It translates to CSVVGGSYNEQFF.

This clonotype was observed many times. J is TRBJ2-2 and V is TRBV19; D is unclear. V shed 3 bases and J shed 0 bases, with 8 bases lying between them. Germline lookup yields CDR1 LNHDA and CDR2 SQIVND (reference sequence). The CDR3 covers 15 residues. CDR3: CASSIVSANTGELFF. The CDR3 DNA is TGTGCCAGTAGTATCGTCTCGGCGAACACCGGGGAGCTGTTTTTT.